One and the same sample provided the 4 T cell receptor beta chains below, sequenced in a study of cytomegalovirus exposure and HLA in healthy donors. Primers for the PCR totalled 60 Vbeta and 13 Jbeta. Measured with immunoSEQ multiplex PCR; TCRdb has only the in-frame clones, and not every one. Counted here are more than 85,000 clones, over 12% occurring once; the ten biggest clones make up around 0.9%. The source material was PBMCs. These receptors all come from a female donor in good health and CMV-seronegative.

This rearrangement joins TRBV18 to TRBJ1-5; possible D gene TRBD1, 5 bases. Germline CDR1 KGHSH, CDR2 LQKENI. V lost 8 bases to trimming and J lost 0 bases, with 14 bases between them. The CDR3 totals 15 residues. The CDR3 reads CASAHRKLSNQPQHF. DNA of the CDR3: TGTGCCAGCGCGCACAGGAAACTTAGCAATCAGCCCCAGCATTTT.

The chain has TRBV30 and TRBJ2-1; 15 bases align to TRBD2. This CDR3 spans 16 amino acids. In germline, CDR1 is GTSNPN, CDR2 SVGIG (reference sequence). CDR3 in DNA: TGTGCTGCCGGACTAGCGGGGGGGTTACCCTACAATGAGCAGTTCTTC. It translates to CAAGLAGGLPYNEQFF.

The chain recombines TRBV7-2 with TRBJ1-2, with TRBD1 as a possible D gene (6 bases). CDR1 and CDR2 from the germline V gene are SGHTA and FQGNSA. CDR3 length: 14 amino acids. Trimming left V 2 bases short and J 0 bases short, with 7 bases between. The CDR3 sequence: CASSLRTANYGYTF. For the CDR3, the DNA is TGTGCCAGCAGCTTAAGGACAGCTAACTATGGCTACACCTTC.

The chain joins TRBV4-3 to TRBJ1-1; TRBD1 matches at 7 bases. V lost 2 bases and J lost 5; bases outside the gene matches: 8. The CDR3 is made up of 15 amino acids. The germline V gene has CDR1 LGHNA and CDR2 YSLEER. In nucleotides, the CDR3 is TGCGCCAGCAGCCAAAAACTTCCAGGGGGAACTGAAGCTTTCTTT. This translates into CASSQKLPGGTEAFF.